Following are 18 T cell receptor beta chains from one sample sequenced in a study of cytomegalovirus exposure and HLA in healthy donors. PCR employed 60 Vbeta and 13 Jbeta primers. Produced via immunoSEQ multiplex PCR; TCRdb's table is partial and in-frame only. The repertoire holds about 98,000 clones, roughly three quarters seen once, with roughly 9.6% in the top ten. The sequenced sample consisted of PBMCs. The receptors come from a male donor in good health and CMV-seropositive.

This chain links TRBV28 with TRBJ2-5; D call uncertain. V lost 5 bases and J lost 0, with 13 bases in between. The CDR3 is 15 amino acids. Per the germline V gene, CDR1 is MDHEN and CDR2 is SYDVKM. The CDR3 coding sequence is TGTGCCAGCAGTCCCGCACACCCTTACCAAGAGACCCAGTACTTC. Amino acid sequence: CASSPAHPYQETQYF.

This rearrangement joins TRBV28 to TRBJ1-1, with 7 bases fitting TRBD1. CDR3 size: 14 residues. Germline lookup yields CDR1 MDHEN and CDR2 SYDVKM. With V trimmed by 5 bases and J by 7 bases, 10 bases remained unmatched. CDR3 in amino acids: CASSIRDRENEAFF. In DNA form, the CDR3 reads TGTGCCAGCAGTATCCGGGACAGAGAAAATGAAGCTTTCTTT.

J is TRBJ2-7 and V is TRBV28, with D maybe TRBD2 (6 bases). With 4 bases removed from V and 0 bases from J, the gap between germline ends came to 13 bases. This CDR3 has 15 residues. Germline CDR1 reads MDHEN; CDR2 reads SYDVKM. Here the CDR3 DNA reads TGTGCCAGCAGTTCTATAGCGGTCAGCTCCTACGAGCAGTACTTC. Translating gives CASSSIAVSSYEQYF.

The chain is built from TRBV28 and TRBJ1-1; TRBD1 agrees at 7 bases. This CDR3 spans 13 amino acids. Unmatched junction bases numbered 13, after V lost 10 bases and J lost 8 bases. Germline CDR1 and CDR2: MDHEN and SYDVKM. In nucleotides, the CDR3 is TGTGCCACCAACAGGGGCCTCGCACGAGAAGCTTTCTTT. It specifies CATNRGLAREAFF.

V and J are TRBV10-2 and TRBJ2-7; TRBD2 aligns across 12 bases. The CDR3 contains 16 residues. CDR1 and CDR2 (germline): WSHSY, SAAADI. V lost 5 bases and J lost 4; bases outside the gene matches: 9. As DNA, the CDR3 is TGCGCCAGCAGTCCAAGACTAGCGGGAGATAGATACGAGCAGTACTTC. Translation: CASSPRLAGDRYEQYF.

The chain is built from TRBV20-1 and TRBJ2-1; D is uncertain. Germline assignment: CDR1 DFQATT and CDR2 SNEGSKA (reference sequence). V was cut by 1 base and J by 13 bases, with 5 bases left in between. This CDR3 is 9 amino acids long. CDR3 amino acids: CSARGLQFF. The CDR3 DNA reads TGCAGTGCTAGAGGTCTTCAGTTCTTC.

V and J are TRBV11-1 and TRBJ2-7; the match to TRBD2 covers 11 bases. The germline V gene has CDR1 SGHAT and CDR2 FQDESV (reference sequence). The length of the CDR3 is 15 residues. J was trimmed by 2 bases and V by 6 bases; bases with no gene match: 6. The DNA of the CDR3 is TGTGCCAGCAGGGGGGGGACTAGCGGCACCTACGAGCAGTACTTC. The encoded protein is CASRGGTSGTYEQYF. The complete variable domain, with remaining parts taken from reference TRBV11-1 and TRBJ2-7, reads EAEVAQSPRYKITEKSQAVAFWCDPISGHATLYWYRQILGQGPELLVQFQDESVVDDSQLPKDRFSAERLKGVDSTLKIQPAELGDSAMYLCASRGGTSGTYEQYFGPGTRLTVT.

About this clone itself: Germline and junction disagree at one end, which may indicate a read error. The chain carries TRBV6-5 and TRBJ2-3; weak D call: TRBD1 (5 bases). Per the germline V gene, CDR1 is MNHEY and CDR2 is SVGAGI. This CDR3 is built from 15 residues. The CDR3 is CVSSYEARDTDTQYF. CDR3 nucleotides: TGTGTCAGCAGTTATGAGGCCAGGGACACAGATACGCAGTATTTT.

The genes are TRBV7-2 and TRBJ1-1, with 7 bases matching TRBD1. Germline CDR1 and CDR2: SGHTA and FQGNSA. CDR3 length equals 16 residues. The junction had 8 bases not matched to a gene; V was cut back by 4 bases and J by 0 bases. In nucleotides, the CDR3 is TGTGCCAGCAGCTCCCGGACAGGAGGGCTGAACACTGAAGCTTTCTTT. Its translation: CASSSRTGGLNTEAFF. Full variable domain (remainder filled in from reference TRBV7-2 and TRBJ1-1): GAGVSQSPSNKVTEKGKDVELRCDPISGHTALYWYRQSLGQGLEFLIYFQGNSAPDKSGLPSDRFSAERTGGSVSTLTIQRTQQEDSAVYLCASSSRTGGLNTEAFFGQGTRLTVV.

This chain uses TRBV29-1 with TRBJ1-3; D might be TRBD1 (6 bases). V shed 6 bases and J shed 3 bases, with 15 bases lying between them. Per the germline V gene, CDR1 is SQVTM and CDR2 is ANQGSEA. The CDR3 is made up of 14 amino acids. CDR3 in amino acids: CSVETGSGGNTIYF. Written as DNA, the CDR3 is TGCAGCGTGGAAACAGGGTCGGGTGGAAACACCATATATTTT. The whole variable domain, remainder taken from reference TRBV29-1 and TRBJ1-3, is SAVISQKPSRDICQRGTSLTIQCQVDSQVTMMFWYRQQPGQSLTLIATANQGSEATYESGFVIDKFPISRPNLTFSTLTVSNMSPEDSSIYLCSVETGSGGNTIYFGEGSWLTVV.

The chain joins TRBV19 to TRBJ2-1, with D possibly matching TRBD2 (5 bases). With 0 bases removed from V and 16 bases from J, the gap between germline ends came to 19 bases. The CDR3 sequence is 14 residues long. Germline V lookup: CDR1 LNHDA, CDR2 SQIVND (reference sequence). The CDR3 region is CASSIDRRVPGVFF. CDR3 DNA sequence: TGTGCCAGTAGTATAGATCGGCGGGTGCCCGGGGTCTTCTTC.

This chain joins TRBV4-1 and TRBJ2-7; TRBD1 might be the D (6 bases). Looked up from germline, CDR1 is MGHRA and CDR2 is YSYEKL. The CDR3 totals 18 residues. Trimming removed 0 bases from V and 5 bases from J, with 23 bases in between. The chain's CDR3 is CASSQEVRATGFQNEQYF. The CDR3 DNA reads TGCGCCAGCAGCCAAGAAGTACGGGCAACAGGGTTCCAAAACGAGCAGTACTTC.

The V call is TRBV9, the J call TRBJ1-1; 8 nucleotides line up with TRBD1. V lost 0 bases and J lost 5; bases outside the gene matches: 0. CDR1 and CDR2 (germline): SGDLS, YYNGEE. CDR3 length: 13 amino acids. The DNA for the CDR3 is TGTGCCAGCAGCGTAGGACAGGGGACTGAAGCTTTCTTT. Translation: CASSVGQGTEAFF.

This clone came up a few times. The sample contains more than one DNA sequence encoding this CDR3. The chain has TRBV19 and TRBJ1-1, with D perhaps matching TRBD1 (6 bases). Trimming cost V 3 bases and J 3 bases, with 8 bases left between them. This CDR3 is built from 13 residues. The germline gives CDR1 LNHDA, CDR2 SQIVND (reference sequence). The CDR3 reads CASSIKGDTEAFF. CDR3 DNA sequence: TGTGCCAGTAGTATCAAGGGGGACACTGAAGCTTTCTTT.

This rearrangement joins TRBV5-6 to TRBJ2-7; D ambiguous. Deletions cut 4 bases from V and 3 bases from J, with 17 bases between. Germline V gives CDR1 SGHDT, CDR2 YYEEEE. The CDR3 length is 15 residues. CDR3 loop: CASSPLSLTVYEQYF. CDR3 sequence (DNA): TGTGCCAGCAGCCCTCTCTCGCTTACGGTCTACGAGCAGTACTTC.

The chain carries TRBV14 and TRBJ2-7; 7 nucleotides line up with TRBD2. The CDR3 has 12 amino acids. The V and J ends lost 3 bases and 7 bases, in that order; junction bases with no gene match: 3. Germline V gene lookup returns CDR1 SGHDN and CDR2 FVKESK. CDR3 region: CASSQGAGEQYF. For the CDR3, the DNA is TGTGCCAGCAGCCAGGGAGCGGGGGAGCAGTACTTC. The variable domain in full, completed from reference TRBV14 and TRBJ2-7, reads EAGVTQFPSHSVIEKGQTVTLRCDPISGHDNLYWYRRVMGKEIKFLLHFVKESKQDESGMPNNRFLAERTGGTYSTLKVQPAELEDSGVYFCASSQGAGEQYFGPGTRLTVT.

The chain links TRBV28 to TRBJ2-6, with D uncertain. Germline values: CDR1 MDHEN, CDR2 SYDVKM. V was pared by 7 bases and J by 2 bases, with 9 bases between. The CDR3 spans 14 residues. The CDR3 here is CASIAGAGANVLTF. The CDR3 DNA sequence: TGTGCCAGCATCGCAGGTGCTGGGGCCAACGTCCTGACTTTC.

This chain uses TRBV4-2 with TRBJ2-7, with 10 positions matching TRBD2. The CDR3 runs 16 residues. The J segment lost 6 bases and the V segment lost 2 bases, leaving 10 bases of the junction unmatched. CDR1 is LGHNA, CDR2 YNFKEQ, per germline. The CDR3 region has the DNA TGTGCCAGCAGCCAACTTCAGCGGGAGGGCTCCCTCGAGCAGTACTTC. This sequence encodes CASSQLQREGSLEQYF.